This entry features one T cell receptor beta chain sequence. The antigen is undetermined. This entry is derived from a study of Ad26.COV2.S vaccination and SARS-CoV-2 variants. The wider study: Dosing was one shot or two shots 56 days apart.

General study results and limits: Spike-specific TCR breadth was greater after Ad26.COV2.S than placebo.

Only in-frame clones appear in the TCRdb table, and some are missing; sequencing was by immunoSEQ multiplex PCR. The sample yields about 350,000 clones, about 85% seen once. V was pared by 6 bases and J by 7 bases, with 8 bases of the junction left unmatched. The CDR3 runs to 14 residues. CDR1 is LNHDA and CDR2 is SQIVND in the germline V gene (reference sequence). As for treatment: around 19 received Ad26.COV2.S at low or high dose, single or two shots; about 5 received placebo; per-sample allocation not given. Material that was analyzed had been drawn on day 63 after the first vaccine or placebo injection. In the vaccine, an Ad26 vector expressed the SARS-CoV-2 spike of the Wuhan strain.

V gene TRBV19 combines with J gene TRBJ1-4; 7 positions match TRBD1. The sequence was obtained from a person between 18 and 65 years old who received the Ad26.COV2.S COVID-19 vaccine or a placebo. Sequencing was performed on peripheral blood, taken in a trial of Ad26.COV2.S vaccine versus placebo. CDR3 DNA: TGTGCCAGTAGGAACAGGGGCATGGGTGAAAAACTGTTTTTT. Its translation: CASRNRGMGEKLFF.